This T cell receptor (beta chain) was sequenced in a study of shared clonotypes between healthy human individuals. Study background: Each donor's CD4 naive and CD4 memory cells filled three plates apiece, CD8 naive two, and CD8 memory one.

On this clone itself: The antigen is undetermined.

CDR3 length: 16 amino acids. Unmatched junction bases numbered 9, after V lost 0 bases and J lost 6 bases. Looked up from germline, CDR1 is SNHLY and CDR2 is FYNNEI. Study-level findings and limits: There were few donors, and this limited the genetic and exposure-history diversity represented.

Only in-frame clones appear in the TCRdb table, and some are missing; sequencing was by immunoSEQ multiplex PCR. The table includes about 820,000 clones, 80% to 95% detected once. The naive CD8 fraction comprised CD45RO-negative cells positively selected for CCR7 and excluded terminally differentiated effector memory CD45RA+ cells. The chain employs TRBV2 and TRBJ1-1; TRBD1 aligns across 8 bases. The TCR was taken from a man younger than 40 in good health. Input material: naive CD8+ T cells sorted from blood. The CDR3 nucleotides read TGTGCCAGCAGTGAAGCGAGGACAGGGAGGACGCCTGAAGCTTTCTTT. This gives the protein CASSEARTGRTPEAFF.